This T cell receptor (beta chain) was documented in a study of T cells in localized non-small cell lung cancer. Details on this clone: Its antigen is currently unknown.

Study outcomes and limitations: Of the top 100 tumor clones, median around 55 were in adjacent lung, 25 to 35 among its top 100. Increased T cell density in blood showed an association with longer overall survival.

The repertoire was sequenced with immunoSEQ multiplex PCR; TCRdb's copy has only in-frame clones and lacks some. The profile covers around 78,000 clones, with approximately 90% appearing a single time and 20% to 25% taken by the ten largest. This CDR3 has 13 amino acids. J lost 6 bases, V lost 1 base, and 2 bases had no gene match. Germline CDR1 is SGHNT and CDR2 is YYREEE (reference sequence). The source is a woman aged 35 to 70 with stage I squamous cell lung carcinoma. This rearrangement joins TRBV5-4 to TRBJ2-7; 9 bases agree with TRBD1. This material consisted of peripheral blood, taken before any cancer treatment. The CDR3 loop is CASSLTGGVEQYF. The DNA of the CDR3 is TGTGCCAGCAGCTTGACAGGGGGCGTCGAGCAGTACTTC.